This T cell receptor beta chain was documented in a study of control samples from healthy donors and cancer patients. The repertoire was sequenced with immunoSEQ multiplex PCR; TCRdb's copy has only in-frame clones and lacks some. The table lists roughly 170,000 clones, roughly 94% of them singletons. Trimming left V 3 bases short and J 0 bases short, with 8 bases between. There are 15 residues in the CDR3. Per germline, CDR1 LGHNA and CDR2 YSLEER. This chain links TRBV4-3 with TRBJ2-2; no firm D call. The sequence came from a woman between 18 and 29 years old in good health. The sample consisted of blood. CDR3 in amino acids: CASSQYTSNTGELFF. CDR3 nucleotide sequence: TGCGCCAGCAGCCAGTACACTTCGAACACCGGGGAGCTGTTTTTT.